The present TCR beta chain was sequenced within a study of CD8+ T cells in alopecia areata. Extracted from the samples, RNA was reverse transcribed into cDNA to serve as the sequencing template. The data were produced by immunoSEQ multiplex PCR, yet TCRdb's version contains in-frame clones alone and is incomplete. The sample includes about 140,000 clones, 75% to 85% of them seen just once. Trimming cost V 2 bases and J 4 bases, with 10 bases left between them. Germline V gene data show CDR1 as SGHRS and CDR2 as YFSETQ. The CDR3 is made up of 14 amino acids. This clone has a handful of counts. Treatment indicated: oral pan-JAK inhibitor, 5-10 mg twice daily.

The source is a human donor with alopecia areata. V and J are TRBV5-1 and TRBJ1-5; D call uncertain. The sample in question was CD8+ T cells sorted from blood, obtained at week 4, from a patient treated with tofacitinib. The CDR3 protein is CASSFDFGNQPQHF. CDR3 bases: TGCGCCAGCAGCTTTGACTTCGGGAATCAGCCCCAGCATTTT.